The clone carrying this T cell receptor (beta chain) was counted once. What it binds is not known. This entry belongs to a study of Tregs in tolerant kidney transplant recipients. Study findings and constraints: Few patients were studied, so findings need validation in larger groups. Tolerant patients' donor-specific Tregs expanded beyond overall Tregs, suggesting antigen-driven growth. Biological reproducibility was not directly addressed, but technical replication error appeared minimal.

CDR1 is SGHTA and CDR2 is FQGNSA in the germline V gene. The V segment lost 2 bases and the J segment 3 bases; nucleotides outside the gene matches: 2. CDR3 length: 14 amino acids. The protocol was immunoSEQ multiplex PCR, while the TCRdb copy is restricted to in-frame clones and leaves out a portion. Here the sample spans 95,000 or so clones, approximately 93% being singletons. The nonmyeloablative bone marrow transplants came from related graft donors, with transient mixed chimerism. Thawed PBMCs were FACS-sorted into unstimulated CD4+CD25+CD127- regulatory T cells, CD4+CD25- non-regulatory cells, CD4 and CD8 cells.

This clonotype originated in a human patient who received a combined kidney and bone marrow transplant. A subset of T cells may come from the graft donor. The sample here was CD4+ T cells from blood (PBMCs), taken 12 months after the transplant. V is TRBV7-2 and J is TRBJ2-5; TRBD2 matches 8 bases. CDR3 protein: CASSLQRGKETQYF. The CDR3 nucleotides are TGTGCCAGCAGCTTACAGCGGGGGAAAGAGACCCAGTACTTC.